A selection of T cell receptor beta chains follows, all from one sample in a study of shared clonotypes between healthy human individuals. Only in-frame clones appear in the TCRdb table, and some are missing; sequencing was by immunoSEQ multiplex PCR. The data hold around 1,900,000 clones, with roughly 95% observed a single time. Specimen: naive CD8+ T cells from PBMCs. The receptors were sampled from a man aged 18 to 29 in good health. Some clones in this sample may be carry-over from other donors' samples. CDR3s include the opening cysteine and the closing phenylalanine or tryptophan. The D gene is left open where the match is weak. Not every row has a clone size; where given, it reads once, few, many or a size class.

>TRBV9|NA|TRBJ2-1|NA
TGTGCCAGCAGCCAGAAGGGACATCCCCCCGCCAATGAGCAGTTCTTC
CASSQKGHPPANEQFF
>TRBV9|NA|TRBJ2-1|NA
TGTGCCAGCAGCGTAGAACTAGCAGCTTACAATGAGCAGTTCTTC
CASSVELAAYNEQFF
>TRBV5-6|NA|TRBJ1-3|NA
TGTGCCAGCAGCTCGGGGGTAATCTCTGGAAACACCATATATTTT
CASSSGVISGNTIYF
>TRBV27|TRBD1|TRBJ1-4|NA
TGTGCCAGCAGTTTACGCGGGCCGCAGGGGGCAGATGAAAAACTGTTTTTT
CASSLRGPQGADEKLFF
>TRBV7-8|TRBD1|TRBJ2-7|NA
TGTGCCAGCAGCTTGTTTGGGGGATATCCGGGACAGGGCTTCGAGCAGTACTTC
CASSLFGGYPGQGFEQYF
>TRBV28|NA|TRBJ2-1|NA
TGTGCCAGCAGTTTATCGGCCCTGGAGCAGTTCTTC
CASSLSALEQFF
>TRBV27|NA|TRBJ2-7|once
TGTGCCAGCAGTCCCCTTCCCCCTTACGAGCAGTACTTC
CASSPLPPYEQYF
>TRBV28|NA|TRBJ2-3|NA
TGTGCCAGCAGTTTTCTGCCAGGGAATACGCAGTATTTT
CASSFLPGNTQYF
>TRBV7-8|NA|TRBJ1-3|NA
TGTGCCAGCAGCTTAGTTGGCAGGACAACTGGAAACACCATATATTTT
CASSLVGRTTGNTIYF
>TRBV29-1|NA|TRBJ2-5|few
TGCAGCGTCCACTGGGAGACCCAGTACTTC
CSVHWETQYF
>TRBV6-9|NA|TRBJ1-5|NA
TGTGCCACCCTTGAAGCATACAATCAGCCCCAGCATTTT
CATLEAYNQPQHF
>TRBV5-1|NA|TRBJ1-1|NA
TGCGCCAGCAGCTTGAGATCGTTAGACACTGAAGCTTTCTTT
CASSLRSLDTEAFF
>TRBV7-9|NA|TRBJ2-6|NA
TGTGCCAGCAGCTTAGTTCCAGGGGACTCTGGGGCCAACGTCCTGACTTTC
CASSLVPGDSGANVLTF
>TRBV5-1|NA|TRBJ2-7|NA
TGCGCCAGCAGCTGGATGACTACCACCTACGAGCAGTACTTC
CASSWMTTTYEQYF
>TRBV6-1|NA|TRBJ2-3|NA
TGTGCCAGCAGTGAATATAAAATTACGACAGATACGCAGTATTTT
CASSEYKITTDTQYF
>TRBV19|NA|TRBJ1-1|NA
TGTGCCAGTAGCCTACGGCGTATGAACACTGAAGCTTTCTTT
CASSLRRMNTEAFF
>TRBV19|NA|TRBJ1-2|NA
TGTGCCAGTAGTATAACTCCCCGTCTGGGCTACACCTTC
CASSITPRLGYTF
>TRBV11-2|NA|TRBJ1-2|NA
TGTGCCAGCAGCTTAGTTGGCCAGGAAGGGTACTATGGCTACACCTTC
CASSLVGQEGYYGYTF
>TRBV29-1|TRBD2|TRBJ2-7|NA
TGCAGCGCTACCCTGACTAGCGGCTACGAGCAGTACTTC
CSATLTSGYEQYF
>TRBV2|NA|TRBJ2-3|NA
TGTGCCAGCGGCCCGCGTAGTCCCACCCCTCACCGGCGGGACACAGATACGCAGTATTTT
CASGPRSPTPHRRDTDTQYF
>TRBV28|TRBD1|TRBJ1-1|NA
TGTGCCAGCAGACCCGGACAGGGGGCCCCTGTCCGGGAAGCTTTCTTT
CASRPGQGAPVREAFF
>TRBV2|NA|TRBJ2-1|NA
TGTGCCAGCAGCGGACGAGAGCTCCGGGACGAAAAAAGAAGATACAATGAGCAGTTCTTC
CASSGRELRDEKRRYNEQFF
>TRBV7-9|NA|TRBJ1-5|few
TGTGCCAGCAGCGGAGGGAGGAATCAGCCCCAGCATTTT
CASSGGRNQPQHF
>TRBV9|NA|TRBJ1-1|NA
TGTGCCAGCACCAAAGATGGGGCGGAGAACACTGAAGCTTTCTTT
CASTKDGAENTEAFF
>TRBV4-2|NA|TRBJ1-2|NA
TGTGCCAGCAGCCAAAGATCTCCTCCTCCCTATGGCTACACCTTC
CASSQRSPPPYGYTF
>TRBV11-2|NA|TRBJ2-7|NA
TGTGCCAGCGCGGGGGCTGACTACGAGCAGTACTTC
CASAGADYEQYF
>TRBV4-1|NA|TRBJ2-1|NA
TGCGCCAGCAGCCAAGATAATGGCCGAGGATCCTACAATGAGCAGTTCTTC
CASSQDNGRGSYNEQFF
>TRBV27|TRBD2|TRBJ2-7|NA
TGTGCCAGCAGTTTATGGGGCGGGGGAGGGACCTACGAGCAGTACTTC
CASSLWGGGGTYEQYF